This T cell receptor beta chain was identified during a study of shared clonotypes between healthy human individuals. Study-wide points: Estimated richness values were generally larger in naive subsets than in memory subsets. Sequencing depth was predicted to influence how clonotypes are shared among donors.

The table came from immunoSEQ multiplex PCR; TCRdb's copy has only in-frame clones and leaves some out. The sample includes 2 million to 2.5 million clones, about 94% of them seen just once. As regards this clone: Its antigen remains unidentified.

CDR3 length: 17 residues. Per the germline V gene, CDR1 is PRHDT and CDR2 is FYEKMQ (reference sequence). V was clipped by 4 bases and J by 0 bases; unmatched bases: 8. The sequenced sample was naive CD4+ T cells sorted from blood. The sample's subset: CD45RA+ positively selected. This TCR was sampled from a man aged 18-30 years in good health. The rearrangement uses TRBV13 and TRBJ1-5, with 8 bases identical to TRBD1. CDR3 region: CASSYTRDRTSNQPQHF. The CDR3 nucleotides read TGTGCCAGCAGCTATACTAGGGACAGGACTAGCAATCAGCCCCAGCATTTT. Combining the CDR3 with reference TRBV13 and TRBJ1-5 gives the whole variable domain AAGVIQSPRHLIKEKRETATLKCYPIPRHDTVYWYQQGPGQDPQFLISFYEKMQSDKGSIPDRFSAQQFSDYHSELNMSSLELGDSALYFCASSYTRDRTSNQPQHFGDGTRLSIL.